These 25 T cell receptor beta chains share one sample of origin, sequenced in a study of blood T cell repertoires in COVID-19. Sequencing used immunoSEQ multiplex PCR; TCRdb keeps in-frame clones, though not all of them. The sample has roughly 33,000 clones; 85% are singletons. Sequencing used peripheral blood. All receptors come from a human donor with acute or convalescent COVID-19. The donor label of this sample is uncertain.

This clone appeared once. This rearrangement joins TRBV6-2 or TRBV6-3 to TRBJ1-2; no clear D. Germline lookup yields CDR1 MNHEY and CDR2 SVGEGT. Deletions cut 0 bases from V and 2 bases from J, with 16 bases between. The CDR3 extends over 17 amino acids. This CDR3 reads CASSYSSKWQANYGYTF. CDR3 nucleotide sequence: TGTGCCAGCAGTTACTCGAGTAAATGGCAGGCAAACTATGGCTACACCTTC.

The genes are TRBV29-1 and TRBJ1-2; maybe TRBD1 (5 bases). Trimming pared 7 bases from V and 6 bases from J, leaving 21 bases between. Germline loops: CDR1 SQVTM, CDR2 ANQGSEA. CDR3 length equals 14 residues. Here the CDR3 DNA reads TGCAGCGCCGGCGGCACATTAGGGGTCAATGGCTACACCTTC. It specifies CSAGGTLGVNGYTF. The full variable domain, rest sourced from reference TRBV29-1 and TRBJ1-2, is SAVISQKPSRDICQRGTSLTIQCQVDSQVTMMFWYRQQPGQSLTLIATANQGSEATYESGFVIDKFPISRPNLTFSTLTVSNMSPEDSSIYLCSAGGTLGVNGYTFGSGTRLTVV.

The V call is TRBV6-2 or TRBV6-3, the J call TRBJ2-1; 10 positions match TRBD1. The CDR3 sequence is 16 residues long. Germline trimming cut 0 bases from V and 3 bases from J; bases unmatched to any gene: 2. The germline V gene encodes CDR1 MNHEY and CDR2 SVGEGT. CDR3 region: CASSYSGTGDYNEQFF. CDR3 sequence (DNA): TGTGCCAGCAGTTACTCGGGGACAGGGGACTACAATGAGCAGTTCTTC.

The chain is built from TRBV6-6 and TRBJ1-1; no reliable D call. The germline gives CDR1 MNHNY, CDR2 SVGAGI (reference sequence). The CDR3 has 15 amino acids. V gave up 2 bases and J gave up 3 bases, with 13 bases separating them. For the CDR3, the DNA is TGTGCCAGCAGTTACAAACTGTCGTCGGACACTGAAGCTTTCTTT. This codes for CASSYKLSSDTEAFF.

V and J are TRBV11-3 and TRBJ2-6; D not certain. The length of the CDR3 is 16 residues. Germline assignment: CDR1 SGHNT and CDR2 YENEEA. V shed 1 base and J shed 0 bases, with 7 bases lying between them. The DNA of the CDR3 is TGTGCCAGCAGCTTAGGTCTCAGCTCTGGGGCCAACGTCCTGACTTTC. Amino acid sequence: CASSLGLSSGANVLTF.

As for this clone: One junction end disagrees with the germline gene, perhaps due to a read error. For the CDR3, the DNA is TGTGCCAGCAGTCCACAGGGTAACTACGGCTACACCTTC. This sequence encodes CASSPQGNYGYTF. The V and J genes are TRBV6-2 or TRBV6-3 and TRBJ1-2, with a weak D call TRBD1 (6 bases). The CDR3 has 13 amino acids. Germline CDR1 MNHEY, CDR2 SVGEGT.

The gene calls are TRBV14 and TRBJ2-1; D unresolved. V lost 1 base, J lost 8 bases, and 9 bases lay in between. The CDR3 extends over 13 amino acids. Germline V CDR1 and CDR2: SGHDN, FVKESK. The CDR3: CASSQGRVHEQFF. In DNA, the CDR3 is TGTGCCAGCAGCCAAGGAAGAGTGCATGAGCAGTTCTTC.

Here the CDR3 reads CASSFTAFLGTEAFF. CDR3 DNA sequence: TGTGCCAGCAGCTTTACAGCCTTTTTGGGCACTGAAGCTTTCTTT. The chain couples TRBV11-3 to TRBJ1-1; D not resolved. This CDR3 region has 15 residues. Germline assignment: CDR1 SGHNT and CDR2 YENEEA. V was trimmed by 3 bases and J by 4 bases, leaving 15 bases between them.

The table lists this clone with a count of one. V and J are TRBV6-2 or TRBV6-3 and TRBJ1-4; D remains ambiguous. This CDR3 contains 14 residues. V shed 5 bases and J shed 8 bases, with 15 bases lying between them. Germline V gene lookup returns CDR1 MNHEY and CDR2 SVGEGT. The CDR3 DNA follows: TGTGCCAGCAGTCAAGGACGAGGGCTCGAAAAACTGTTTTTT. Its protein is CASSQGRGLEKLFF.

Written as DNA, the CDR3 is TGTGCCAGCAGTGGGAGGGACCTTGAAAAACTGTTTTTT. Translated: CASSGRDLEKLFF. The chain has TRBV6-6 and TRBJ1-4; a weak D match, TRBD1 (5 bases). The CDR3 totals 13 residues. The V end lost 5 bases, the J end lost 7 bases, and 11 bases lay between the germline ends. From germline, CDR1 is MNHNY and CDR2 SVGAGI (reference sequence).

This rearrangement joins TRBV11-3 to TRBJ2-1, with 7 bases lining up with TRBD2. With V trimmed by 5 bases and J by 8 bases, 15 bases remained unmatched. Germline V gives CDR1 SGHNT, CDR2 YENEEA. This CDR3 has 16 residues. The CDR3 is CASSHWGAGIRDEQFF. The CDR3, as DNA: TGTGCCAGCAGCCACTGGGGAGCGGGAATTAGGGATGAGCAGTTCTTC.

This chain uses TRBV24-1 with TRBJ2-3; 8 bases match TRBD2. With 0 bases clipped from V and 3 bases from J, the junction kept 4 bases outside the gene matches. Germline CDR1 and CDR2: KGHDR and SFDVKD. The CDR3 loop spans 16 amino acids. CDR3 residues: CATSDLPGRETDTQYF. The DNA for the CDR3 is TGTGCCACCAGTGATTTGCCCGGGAGGGAGACAGATACGCAGTATTTT.

The CDR3 loop is CATSDHRGLTDTQYF. The DNA of the CDR3 is TGTGCCACCAGTGACCACAGGGGATTAACAGATACGCAGTATTTT. The rearrangement uses TRBV24-1 and TRBJ2-3; TRBD1 matches 7 bases. V lost 4 bases, J lost 3 bases, and 6 bases stayed unmatched. Germline CDR1 KGHDR, CDR2 SFDVKD. This CDR3 has 15 residues.

This sequence joins TRBV30 and TRBJ1-5; weak D call: TRBD1 (6 bases). CDR1 and CDR2 (germline): GTSNPN, SVGIG (reference sequence). This CDR3 has 13 residues. V lost 3 bases and J lost 4, with 10 bases in between. In DNA, the CDR3 is TGTGCCTGGAGCGTACAGGGTAATCAGCCCCAGCATTTT. Protein sequence: CAWSVQGNQPQHF.

The J gene is TRBJ1-4, the V gene TRBV6-2 or TRBV6-3; no firm D call. The CDR3 sequence is 15 residues long. Trimming cost V 4 bases and J 0 bases, with 9 bases left between them. The germline V gene encodes CDR1 MNHEY and CDR2 SVGEGT. The CDR3 DNA follows: TGTGCCAGCAGTTGGCAACAGCCAACTAATGAAAAACTGTTTTTT. Translating it yields CASSWQQPTNEKLFF.

The rearrangement uses TRBV10-2 and TRBJ1-2; tentatively, D is TRBD1 (6 bases). There are 14 residues in the CDR3. Trimming pared 0 bases from V and 6 bases from J, leaving 11 bases between. Germline V gene lookup returns CDR1 WSHSY and CDR2 SAAADI. The CDR3 nucleotides are TGCGCCAGCAGTGAGTCCGGGGGGCAGGATGGCTACACCTTC. Protein product: CASSESGGQDGYTF.

The chain combines TRBV19 with TRBJ1-6, with D tentatively TRBD1 (5 bases). CDR1 and CDR2 (germline): LNHDA, SQIVND (reference sequence). This CDR3 is built from 15 residues. The germline V and J ends were trimmed by 5 bases and 7 bases, with 15 bases remaining between them. CDR3 region: CASSSPGQENSPLHF. Here the CDR3 DNA reads TGTGCCAGTAGTTCACCAGGGCAGGAGAATTCACCCCTCCACTTT. The variable domain in full, completed from reference TRBV19 and TRBJ1-6, reads DGGITQSPKYLFRKEGQNVTLSCEQNLNHDAMYWYRQDPGQGLRLIYYSQIVNDFQKGDIAEGYSVSREKKESFPLTVTSAQKNPTAFYLCASSSPGQENSPLHFGNGTRLTVT.

This chain connects TRBV24-1 to TRBJ2-1, with 7 bases lining up with TRBD1. Germline V lookup: CDR1 KGHDR, CDR2 SFDVKD. CDR3 length: 13 residues. V trimming: 11 bases; J trimming: 5 bases; junction bases outside the gene matches: 8. CDR3 residues: CASEGTVNNEQFF. CDR3 nucleotide sequence: TGTGCCAGCGAGGGGACAGTAAACAATGAGCAGTTCTTC.

This chain uses TRBV20-1 with TRBJ2-1; D uncertain. Per the germline V gene, CDR1 is DFQATT and CDR2 is SNEGSKA (reference sequence). V was shortened by 4 bases and J by 7 bases, with 5 bases between the two germline ends. The CDR3 runs to 10 residues. DNA for the CDR3: TGCAGTGCTATTTATAATGAGCAGTTCTTC. It translates to CSAIYNEQFF.

V gene TRBV28 combines with J gene TRBJ1-5; TRBD1 matches at 9 bases. After removal of 8 bases from V and 5 bases from J, the junction contained 7 bases not matched to a gene. The germline V gene has CDR1 MDHEN and CDR2 SYDVKM. CDR3 length: 14 amino acids. The CDR3 protein is CASYTGQGYQPQHF. The CDR3 coding sequence is TGTGCCAGCTATACGGGACAGGGATATCAGCCCCAGCATTTT.

The V and J genes are TRBV11-3 and TRBJ2-5, with TRBD1 matching over 8 bases. The V gene's germline CDR1 is SGHNT and CDR2 YENEEA. V shed 6 bases, J shed 5 bases, and the junction held 8 bases outside the gene matches. CDR3 length: 14 residues. CDR3 DNA: TGTGCCAGCAGTTACCCAGGGGGCGTTGAGACCCAGTACTTC. It encodes CASSYPGGVETQYF. Complete variable domain (other parts from reference TRBV11-3 and TRBJ2-5): EAGVVQSPRYKIIEKKQPVAFWCNPISGHNTLYWYLQNLGQGPELLIRYENEEAVDDSQLPKDRFSAERLKGVDSTLKIQPAELGDSAVYLCASSYPGGVETQYFGPGTRLLVL.

J is TRBJ2-3 and V is TRBV28, with D maybe TRBD1 (6 bases). V was clipped by 4 bases and J by 2 bases, with 19 bases between them. CDR1 MDHEN and CDR2 SYDVKM come from the germline V gene. This CDR3 comprises 17 residues. The CDR3 nucleotides are TGTGCCAGCAGTTACACCCGTTCGGGACACTTCACAGATACGCAGTATTTT. Residues: CASSYTRSGHFTDTQYF.

This clone was found once. Here the CDR3 reads CASSPPIGTGLGIYSSPLHF. CDR3 DNA: TGTGCCAGCTCACCACCCATCGGGACAGGGCTTGGGATATATTCGTCACCCCTCCACTTT. This chain links TRBV18 with TRBJ1-6; 9 bases line up with TRBD1. CDR1 KGHSH and CDR2 LQKENI come from the germline V gene. The V gene end was trimmed by 0 bases and the J gene end by 10 bases; junction bases not matched to a gene: 19. This CDR3 comprises 20 residues.

The chain combines TRBV19 with TRBJ2-1, with 9 bases identical to TRBD1. The length of the CDR3 is 16 residues. V dropped 7 bases and J dropped 2; count of bases not matched to a gene: 9. Per the germline V gene, CDR1 is LNHDA and CDR2 is SQIVND (reference sequence). The CDR3 sequence: CASNKGQGGPYNEQFF. The CDR3 DNA reads TGTGCCAGTAATAAGGGACAGGGAGGCCCCTACAATGAGCAGTTCTTC.

The chain is built from TRBV28 and TRBJ1-2, with a possible D match to TRBD1 (6 bases). Germline CDR1 MDHEN, CDR2 SYDVKM. The CDR3 extends over 18 amino acids. Trimming removed 3 bases from V and 5 bases from J, with 25 bases in between. The CDR3 region is CASSFARAGEYRGYGYTF. CDR3 bases: TGTGCCAGCAGTTTCGCGCGGGCAGGGGAGTATCGGGGTTATGGCTACACCTTC.